The rows below give T cell receptor beta chains drawn from one sample of a study of cytomegalovirus exposure and HLA in healthy donors. The table came from immunoSEQ multiplex PCR; TCRdb's copy has only in-frame clones and leaves some out. Recorded here are 200,000 to 250,000 clones; the top ten clones represent about 1%. The sequenced material came from PBMCs. These receptors originate from a girl aged 2 to 9 in good health and CMV-seropositive. Each CDR3 is given with its conserved first and last residue. The order of the fields is V gene, CDR3 protein.

>TRBV2
CASMALYGYTF
>TRBV5-1
CASSSPGQYTEAFF
>TRBV9
CASSVATRTAEAFF
>TRBV5-1
CASSLGYYEQYF
>TRBV7-6
CASRQGTSYEQYF
>TRBV14
CASSEPGLAVSEQFF
>TRBV23-1
CASSHRVKAGGALTEAFF
>TRBV19
CASSIDWAIEQFF
>TRBV19
CASGQLNQPQHF
>TRBV6-1
CASSDRTGGRYEQYF
>TRBV6-5
CASSPPTGGNGYTF
>TRBV5-6
CATSLSGIGEQYF